Following are 5 T cell receptor beta chains from one sample sequenced in a study of CD8 T cells in Susac syndrome. RNA was extracted with the RNeasy kit, and a quantity of 0.5 to 1 ug was reverse transcribed using random hexamers. TCRdb used MiXCR to reprocess the immunoSEQ multiplex PCR reads, holding one entry per CDR3 protein. This table holds some 190,000 distinct CDR3 sequences, about 95% found once. Sequencing was performed on CD4+ T cells from PBMCs. These receptor sequences come from a human donor in good health.

The chain joins TRBV24-1 to TRBJ2-2; D is possibly TRBD1 or TRBD2 (5 bases each). The CDR3 totals 14 residues. Between the trimmed V and J ends, which lost 5 bases and 6 bases, there was a span of 12 bases. Germline V gene sequence: CDR1 KGHDR, CDR2 SFDVKD. In nucleotides, the CDR3 is TGTGCCACCAGTGCCCCGGGACGTGCCGGGGAGCTGTTTTTT. The encoded protein is CATSAPGRAGELFF.

This sequence joins TRBV10-1 and TRBJ2-1, with 8 bases lining up with TRBD1. The CDR3 covers 13 residues. Germline V CDR1 and CDR2: WNHNN, SYGVQD (reference sequence). Unmatched junction bases numbered 3, after V lost 0 bases and J lost 11 bases. The CDR3 sequence: CASSESNRGKQFF. In nucleotides, the CDR3 is TGCGCCAGCAGTGAGTCAAACAGGGGGAAGCAGTTCTTC.

The chain is built from TRBV20-1 and TRBJ2-3; D gene uncertain. The ends were cut back, 6 bases at V and 6 bases at J, with 13 bases in the middle. The CDR3 has 12 amino acids. Germline assignment: CDR1 DFQATT and CDR2 SNEGSKA (reference sequence). The CDR3 sequence is CSAENRRDTQYF. The CDR3 DNA is TGCAGTGCGGAGAATAGGCGGGATACGCAGTATTTT.

This clonotype was seen only once. The chain couples TRBV2 to TRBJ2-1; a possible D gene is TRBD1 (6 bases). Trimming left V 1 base short and J 13 bases short, with 14 bases between. This CDR3 has 13 amino acids. Germline-derived CDR1 and CDR2 are SNHLY and FYNNEI. CDR3 protein: CASSEGGGRHQFF. CDR3 sequence (DNA): TGTGCCAGCAGTGAAGGTGGGGGCCGACACCAGTTCTTC.

This rearrangement joins TRBV7-2 to TRBJ1-1; 10 nucleotides line up with TRBD1. There are 14 residues in the CDR3. V shed 5 bases and J 4 bases; nucleotides not matched to a gene: 4. CDR1 and CDR2 (germline): SGHTA, FQGNSA. The CDR3 protein is CASSGQGGSTEAFF. The CDR3 nucleotides are TGTGCCAGCAGCGGACAGGGGGGGAGCACTGAAGCTTTCTTT. The full variable domain, its missing parts supplied by reference TRBV7-2 and TRBJ1-1, is GAGVSQSPSNKVTEKGKDVELRCDPISGHTALYWYRQSLGQGLEFLIYFQGNSAPDKSGLPSDRFSAERTGGSVSTLTIQRTQQEDSAVYLCASSGQGGSTEAFFGQGTRLTVV.